This entry lists 28 T cell receptor beta chains sequenced from one sample in a study of early T cells in non-severe SARS-CoV-2 infection. TCRdb re-analysed the 5' RACE reads in MiXCR, keeping a single row per CDR3 protein. The sample lists 48,000 or so distinct CDR3 sequences; roughly 6.1% were seen once. The sequenced sample was whole blood, obtained at baseline. The receptor source for this set is an adult who was a healthcare worker with PCR-confirmed SARS-CoV-2 infection or an uninfected control (not recorded which).

Ten or more counts support this clonotype. This chain uses TRBV12-3 or TRBV12-4 with TRBJ1-2; no reliable D call. The CDR3 is 12 amino acids. Trimming took off 1 base at V and 2 bases at J, with 2 bases between the two ends. CDR3 region: CASSLGNYGYTF. The CDR3 DNA reads as TGTGCCAGCAGTTTAGGGAACTATGGCTACACCTTC.

This clonotype is deemed medium-sized. The chain carries TRBV29-1 and TRBJ2-1; TRBD1 agrees at 7 bases. From germline, CDR1 is SQVTM and CDR2 ANQGSEA. This CDR3 contains 14 residues. V was pared by 1 base and J by 7 bases, with 7 bases of the junction left unmatched. CDR3 DNA sequence: TGCAGCGTTGAAGTCGGCGACAGGGTAAATGAGCAGTTCTTC. It codes for CSVEVGDRVNEQFF.

This clonotype showed up many times. V is TRBV29-1 and J is TRBJ1-1; the D gene is possibly TRBD1 (5 bases). Germline CDR1 reads SQVTM; CDR2 reads ANQGSEA. The CDR3 is 12 amino acids. V lost 3 bases and J 6 bases, leaving 11 bases between the germline ends. This CDR3 reads CSVEVLGAEAFF. CDR3 nucleotides: TGCAGCGTTGAGGTGTTAGGGGCTGAAGCTTTCTTT.

The chain combines TRBV2 with TRBJ2-1; D perhaps matches TRBD2 (6 bases). Germline CDR1 is SNHLY and CDR2 is FYNNEI. The CDR3 runs 14 residues. Trimming removed 1 base at V and 14 bases at J, with 18 bases between. The CDR3 DNA sequence: TGTGCCAGCAGTGAAGTTCGGTGGTCTAGCGACGAGTTCTTC. This gives the protein CASSEVRWSSDEFF.

This clonotype turned up a few times. This chain connects TRBV5-4 to TRBJ2-1, with D possibly TRBD2 on 6 matching bases. CDR3 length: 15 residues. Trimming removed 0 bases from V and 1 base from J, with 8 bases in between. In germline, CDR1 is SGHNT, CDR2 YYREEE (reference sequence). The CDR3 DNA follows: TGTGCCAGCAGCTTGGATGGGGGGTCCTACAATGAGCAGTTCTTC. Translating it yields CASSLDGGSYNEQFF.

The chain couples TRBV3-2 to TRBJ2-7. TRBV3-2 counts as a pseudogene. The length of the CDR3 is 12 residues. CDR3 bases: TGTGCCAGCAGCCAAGATGCCGGCGAGCAGTACTTC. Amino acids: CASSQDAGEQYF.

This chain joins TRBV5-1 and TRBJ2-3; D remains ambiguous. Between the trimmed V and J ends, which lost 0 bases and 2 bases, there was a span of 10 bases. Germline loops: CDR1 SGHRS, CDR2 YFSETQ. There are 15 residues in the CDR3. CDR3 DNA: TGCGCCAGCAGCTTGGTCATGTCGGACACAGATACGCAGTATTTT. As protein: CASSLVMSDTDTQYF.

This clonotype has ten or more counts. V usage is TRBV29-1 and J usage is TRBJ2-7, with TRBD1 as a possible D gene (6 bases). V lost 0 bases and J lost 6, with 15 bases in between. The CDR3 length is 14 residues. CDR1 is SQVTM, CDR2 ANQGSEA, per germline. CDR3: CSVEDPGAVSEQYF. CDR3 bases: TGCAGCGTTGAAGATCCAGGGGCCGTGAGCGAGCAGTACTTC.

There are a few counts of this clonotype. This chain links TRBV2 with TRBJ1-1; no clear D. The CDR3 has 14 amino acids. Germline assignment: CDR1 SNHLY and CDR2 FYNNEI. Between the trimmed V and J ends, which lost 7 bases and 0 bases, there was a span of 12 bases. DNA of the CDR3: TGTGCCAGCATTCGGGCAGCGATGAACACTGAAGCTTTCTTT. This codes for CASIRAAMNTEAFF. Full variable domain (missing parts from reference TRBV2 and TRBJ1-1): EPEVTQTPSHQVTQMGQEVILRCVPISNHLYFYWYRQILGQKVEFLVSFYNNEISEKSEIFDDQFSVERPDGSNFTLKIRSTKLEDSAMYFCASIRAAMNTEAFFGQGTRLTVV.

The rearrangement uses TRBV7-9 and TRBJ1-2; 8 nucleotides align to TRBD1. CDR1 is SEHNR, CDR2 FQNEAQ, per germline (reference sequence). The J segment lost 2 bases and the V segment lost 5 bases, leaving 4 bases of the junction unmatched. This CDR3 has 14 amino acids. The CDR3 reads CASSVQGANYGYTF. The CDR3 DNA is TGTGCCAGCAGCGTCCAGGGGGCGAACTATGGCTACACCTTC.

The table lists this clonotype with many counts. This chain joins TRBV6-6 and TRBJ1-4; 9 bases fit TRBD1. The germline V gene encodes CDR1 MNHNY and CDR2 SVGAGI (reference sequence). With V trimmed by 6 bases and J by 6 bases, 8 bases remained unmatched. The CDR3 is 15 amino acids. CDR3 sequence (DNA): TGTGCCAGCAGCAAAAGCCGGGACAGGGATGAAAAACTGTTTTTT. Its protein product is CASSKSRDRDEKLFF.

This clonotype was recorded at least ten times. V is TRBV27 and J is TRBJ2-7; 8 bases are a match to TRBD2. CDR1 and CDR2 (germline): MNHEY, SMNVEV (reference sequence). This CDR3 comprises 20 residues. After removal of 5 bases from V and 3 bases from J, the junction contained 24 bases not matched to a gene. The CDR3 spells CASSPKPPGLGIGRIYEQYF. In DNA form, the CDR3 reads TGTGCCAGCAGTCCGAAACCTCCGGGACTAGGTATAGGTAGGATCTACGAGCAGTACTTC.

This clonotype has at least ten counts. V is TRBV6-5 and J is TRBJ2-5, with D perhaps assigned TRBD1 or TRBD2 (6 bases each). Germline V gene data show CDR1 as MNHEY and CDR2 as SVGAGI. This CDR3 contains 16 residues. V dropped 7 bases and J dropped 5 bases, with 23 bases sitting between them. DNA of the CDR3: TGTGCCAGCACCCCCGGGGGCAGGGAAACGGTGGAGACCCAGTACTTC. Residues: CASTPGGRETVETQYF.

This clonotype was seen only a few times. The chain carries TRBV29-1 and TRBJ2-1; D ambiguous. CDR1 and CDR2 from the germline V gene are SQVTM and ANQGSEA. The length of the CDR3 is 15 residues. With 3 bases removed from V and 0 bases from J, the gap between germline ends came to 12 bases. CDR3 bases: TGCAGCGTTGAGCTCCACCTGAGCTCCTACAATGAGCAGTTCTTC. It encodes CSVELHLSSYNEQFF.

The table lists this clonotype with a few counts. This chain uses TRBV9 with TRBJ2-2; 8 nucleotides align to TRBD2. V shed 2 bases and J 6 bases; nucleotides not matched to a gene: 12. Germline CDR1 SGDLS, CDR2 YYNGEE. The CDR3 extends over 17 amino acids. The CDR3 nucleotides are TGTGCCAGCAGCGTTCACGCCCGAGCGGGAGCCCCCGGGGAGCTGTTTTTT. Its protein is CASSVHARAGAPGELFF.

This clonotype showed up many times. The chain is built from TRBV29-1 and TRBJ2-3, with 7 bases that match TRBD2. This CDR3 spans 14 amino acids. Unmatched junction bases numbered 7, after V lost 5 bases and J lost 2 bases. CDR1 SQVTM and CDR2 ANQGSEA come from the germline V gene. Here the CDR3 reads CSVRGAGVTDTQYF. The CDR3 DNA reads TGCAGCGTTCGAGGGGCGGGGGTCACAGATACGCAGTATTTT.

This clonotype was counted many times. The V call is TRBV5-1, the J call TRBJ2-3; D perhaps matches TRBD2 (5 bases). The V gene lost 6 bases and the J gene lost 7 bases, with 9 bases spanning the gap. CDR1 SGHRS and CDR2 YFSETQ come from the germline V gene. The CDR3 is 11 residues long. The CDR3 loop reads CASTPGNTQYF. The CDR3 nucleotides are TGCGCCAGCACTCCCGGGAATACGCAGTATTTT.

This clonotype was recorded a few times. This sequence joins TRBV4-3 and TRBJ2-1, with D unclear. CDR3 length equals 13 residues. The germline V gene has CDR1 LGHNA and CDR2 YSLEER. With 1 base removed from V and 7 bases from J, the gap between germline ends came to 8 bases. The CDR3 bases are TGCGCCAGCAGCCAAGCGGAAGGAAATGAGCAGTTCTTC. Protein product: CASSQAEGNEQFF.

This clonotype was recorded many times. This sequence joins TRBV28 and TRBJ1-5; D is unclear. The CDR3 sequence is 16 residues long. Germline V gene sequence: CDR1 MDHEN, CDR2 SYDVKM. V was pared by 4 bases and J by 5 bases, with 18 bases between. CDR3 coding DNA: TGTGCCAGCAGTTCCCCGAGGGCAGGCACACATCAGCCCCAGCATTTT. As protein: CASSSPRAGTHQPQHF.

The table lists this clonotype with a few counts. The gene calls are TRBV4-3 and TRBJ2-7; unclear D gene. Trimming shortened V by 1 base and J by 3 bases, and 10 bases separated the two germline ends. CDR3 size: 14 residues. CDR1 is LGHNA, CDR2 YSLEER, per germline. CDR3 DNA: TGCGCCAGCAGCCAAGCGATCACAGACTACGAGCAGTACTTC. Protein product: CASSQAITDYEQYF.

This clonotype was observed a handful of times. The chain has TRBV6-4 and TRBJ1-1; no clear D. Trimming removed 6 bases at V and 4 bases at J, with 9 bases between. Germline CDR1 is MRHNA and CDR2 is SNTAGT. The CDR3 has 12 residues. CDR3 region: CASRGFLTEAFF. DNA for the CDR3: TGTGCCAGCAGGGGATTCCTCACTGAAGCTTTCTTT.

This clonotype was counted many times. The chain links TRBV10-3 to TRBJ2-7; 7 bases line up with TRBD1. CDR1 and CDR2 from the germline V gene are ENHRY and SYGVKD. The CDR3 consists of 15 residues. With V trimmed by 6 bases and J by 2 bases, 10 bases remained unmatched. CDR3 in amino acids: CAISWGTADAYEQYF. The CDR3, as DNA: TGTGCCATCAGCTGGGGGACAGCGGATGCCTACGAGCAGTACTTC.

This clonotype was detected only a few times. The chain uses TRBV13 and TRBJ2-1, with a possible D match to TRBD1 (5 bases). The CDR3 is 15 amino acids. Trimming shortened V by 3 bases and J by 0 bases, and 9 bases separated the two germline ends. Germline CDR1 PRHDT, CDR2 FYEKMQ (reference sequence). The CDR3 region has the DNA TGTGCCAGCAGCTTTGGACAAAGCTCCTACAATGAGCAGTTCTTC. Translating gives CASSFGQSSYNEQFF.

The chain has TRBV6-1 and TRBJ1-5; D remains ambiguous. This CDR3 is 14 amino acids long. Deletions cut 3 bases from V and 5 bases from J, with 11 bases between. From germline, CDR1 is MNHNS and CDR2 SASEGT. CDR3 protein: CASSDRYPDQPQHF. The DNA of the CDR3 is TGTGCCAGCAGTGACAGGTATCCGGATCAGCCCCAGCATTTT.

The V call is TRBV7-2, the J call TRBJ1-1; D gene ambiguous. CDR1 SGHTA and CDR2 FQGNSA come from the germline V gene. There are 15 residues in the CDR3. V lost 1 base, J lost 8 bases, and 17 bases lay in between. For the CDR3, the DNA is TGTGCCAGCAGCTTAGTTTCGTACGGCGGCCCAGAAGCTTTCTTT. Translation gives CASSLVSYGGPEAFF.

This clonotype has more than one count but fewer than ten. This chain connects TRBV10-3 to TRBJ2-7; D ambiguous. V was shortened by 5 bases and J by 2 bases, with 19 bases between the two germline ends. Germline CDR1 and CDR2: ENHRY and SYGVKD. This CDR3 region has 16 residues. The CDR3: CAISTRALPDAYEQYF. CDR3 sequence (DNA): TGTGCCATCAGTACCCGGGCCTTACCCGATGCCTACGAGCAGTACTTC.

This clonotype was seen repeatedly, ten times or more. The DNA of the CDR3 is TGTGCCAGCTCACCATCTTTCACAGACCTCTTCTACAATGAGCAGTTCTTC. Translation: CASSPSFTDLFYNEQFF. J is TRBJ2-1 and V is TRBV18; D not resolved. This CDR3 contains 17 residues. The V gene's germline CDR1 is KGHSH and CDR2 LQKENI. V lost 2 bases, J lost 3 bases, and 17 bases lay in between.

The rearrangement uses TRBV6-1 and TRBJ2-7; TRBD2 aligns across 7 bases. The ends lost 5 bases at V and 2 bases at J; junction bases unmatched: 6. Germline assignment: CDR1 MNHNS and CDR2 SASEGT. This CDR3 spans 14 amino acids. The chain's CDR3 is CASSNGGSTYEQYF. The DNA of the CDR3 is TGTGCCAGCAGTAATGGCGGGAGCACCTACGAGCAGTACTTC.